This entry lists 10 T cell receptor beta chains sequenced from one sample in a study of long-term antiretroviral therapy in people with HIV (dated by TCRdb to the early 2020s). The immunoSEQ hsTCRB v3.0 assay was used at survey level resolution to sequence the TRB variable region. TCRdb holds this immuneACCESS table with in-frame rearrangements only. Some clones are missing; in checked studies, unresolved V genes explain under half, and the rest has no known cause. This sample gives 24,000 or so clones in total; 85% of them show up just once. The ten top clones hold 8.5% to 10% of the sample. The input for sequencing was unsorted PBMCs, taken 2.3 years after starting antiretroviral therapy. These receptors were obtained from a man in his forties or fifties with HIV.

The chain is built from TRBV4-2 and TRBJ2-3; D not resolved. CDR1 LGHNA and CDR2 YNFKEQ come from the germline V gene. V was pared by 1 base and J by 6 bases, with 5 bases between. The CDR3 spans 12 residues. DNA of the CDR3: TGTGCCAGCAGCCAAGGCCCGGATACGCAGTATTTT. It yields the protein CASSQGPDTQYF.

The V gene is TRBV7-9, the J gene TRBJ2-3, with TRBD2 identical over 9 bases. V dropped 1 base and J dropped 3; count of bases not matched to a gene: 5. Germline assignment: CDR1 SEHNR and CDR2 FQNEAQ (reference sequence). This CDR3 has 16 residues. The CDR3 is CASSLGLAETTDTQYF. As DNA, the CDR3 is TGTGCCAGCAGCTTAGGACTAGCGGAGACGACAGATACGCAGTATTTT.

The table lists this clone with a count of one. The chain couples TRBV15 to TRBJ1-1; no reliable D call. CDR1 is LNHNV and CDR2 is YYDKDF in the germline V gene (reference sequence). Trimming took off 1 base at V and 1 base at J, with 10 bases between the two ends. This CDR3 has 15 amino acids. The CDR3 nucleotides are TGTGCCACCAGCAGAGCCGGCGTAAAGAACACTGAAGCTTTCTTT. Its translation: CATSRAGVKNTEAFF.

The chain joins TRBV2 to TRBJ1-4; D is possibly TRBD1 (5 bases). The CDR3 consists of 16 residues. The ends were cut back, 0 bases at V and 3 bases at J, with 11 bases in the middle. From germline, CDR1 is SNHLY and CDR2 FYNNEI. CDR3 nucleotides: TGTGCCAGCAGTGAAGCGCGAAGGGGCGCTAATGAAAAACTGTTTTTT. Amino acids: CASSEARRGANEKLFF. Using reference TRBV2 and TRBJ1-4 for the parts outside the CDR3, the full variable domain is EPEVTQTPSHQVTQMGQEVILRCVPISNHLYFYWYRQILGQKVEFLVSFYNNEISEKSEIFDDQFSVERPDGSNFTLKIRSTKLEDSAMYFCASSEARRGANEKLFFGSGTQLSVL.

The genes are TRBV2 and TRBJ2-5; 7 nucleotides line up with TRBD2. This CDR3 comprises 14 residues. V shed 4 bases and J 3 bases; nucleotides not matched to a gene: 5. In germline, CDR1 is SNHLY, CDR2 FYNNEI. The CDR3 DNA follows: TGTGCCAGCAGTGTCCTAGCGGCCAAAGAGACCCAGTACTTC. This encodes CASSVLAAKETQYF. The full variable domain, in which reference TRBV2 and TRBJ2-5 provide the parts outside the CDR3, is EPEVTQTPSHQVTQMGQEVILRCVPISNHLYFYWYRQILGQKVEFLVSFYNNEISEKSEIFDDQFSVERPDGSNFTLKIRSTKLEDSAMYFCASSVLAAKETQYFGPGTRLLVL.

The chain is built from TRBV6-1 and TRBJ2-2, with D maybe TRBD1 (5 bases). V shed 6 bases and J shed 4 bases, with 9 bases lying between them. The CDR3 length is 13 residues. Germline V gene lookup returns CDR1 MNHNS and CDR2 SASEGT. CDR3 residues: CASRGQTTGELFF. The DNA for the CDR3 is TGTGCCAGCAGGGGGCAGACCACCGGGGAGCTGTTTTTT.

The chain has TRBV5-1 and TRBJ2-6; unclear D gene. Between the trimmed V and J ends, which lost 2 bases and 4 bases, there was a span of 10 bases. This CDR3 contains 15 residues. CDR1 SGHRS and CDR2 YFSETQ come from the germline V gene. In DNA, the CDR3 is TGCGCCAGCAGCTTACAGCGACCAGGGGCCAACGTCCTGACTTTC. Amino acids: CASSLQRPGANVLTF.

The J gene is TRBJ2-7, the V gene TRBV4-1; D is unclear. The V and J ends lost 4 bases and 4 bases respectively, with 11 bases between them. CDR3 length: 13 residues. Looked up from germline, CDR1 is MGHRA and CDR2 is YSYEKL. The CDR3 sequence: CASSPNLGYEQYF. The CDR3 DNA reads TGCGCCAGCAGCCCCAACCTAGGGTACGAGCAGTACTTC.

This clone appeared a single time. The genes are TRBV25-1 and TRBJ1-1, with 11 bases matching TRBD1. With 8 bases clipped from V and 1 base from J, the junction kept 0 bases outside the gene matches. Germline-derived CDR1 and CDR2 are MGHDK and SYGVNS. The CDR3 runs 13 residues. The CDR3 nucleotides are TGTGCCAGCGGACAGGGGGCGAACACTGAAGCTTTCTTT. Its translation: CASGQGANTEAFF.

The chain links TRBV5-1 to TRBJ1-1, with TRBD1 matching 8 bases. Germline loops: CDR1 SGHRS, CDR2 YFSETQ. Losses at the gene ends were 4 bases for V and 10 bases for J; bases not matched to a gene: 9. This CDR3 comprises 13 residues. CDR3 nucleotide sequence: TGCGCCAGCAGCACCGGACAGGGCAACATAGCTTTCTTT. Encoded protein: CASSTGQGNIAFF.